This TCR beta chain was identified in a study of CD8 T cells in ankylosing spondylitis. The V gene end was trimmed by 8 bases and the J gene end by 4 bases; junction bases not matched to a gene: 13. The CDR3 covers 15 residues. Looked up from germline, CDR1 is MNHEY and CDR2 is SMNVEV (reference sequence). Study results and limitations: Disease-linked clones were reportedly significantly enriched in matched ankylosing spondylitis synovial fluid. A TCR beta motif made of several highly homologous variants seemed typical of ankylosing spondylitis blood. Reports of some motif variants in reactive arthritis synovial fluid and blood predate this one.

TCRdb re-derived calls from the 5' RACE reads in MiXCR, one entry per CDR3 protein. The data show about 210,000 distinct CDR3 sequences, approximately 7.4% seen once. In its sample, this clonotype was seen a few times. Its antigen remains unknown. Sequencing used blood, either unsorted or a sorted T cell fraction (not recorded which). The source is a male donor with ankylosing spondylitis. This chain links TRBV27 with TRBJ1-2; the match to TRBD1 covers 7 bases. CDR3 sequence: CASRQGGWTPYGYTF. CDR3 coding DNA: TGTGCCAGCCGCCAAGGGGGCTGGACTCCCTATGGCTACACCTTC.